The 2 T cell receptor beta chains in this list originate from one sample, sequenced in a study of T-cell reconstitution after alpha-beta-depleted transplantation in children. The TCRbeta library was prepared with unique molecular identifiers. TCRdb called the PCR reads again in MiXCR, with one record for every CDR3 protein. Seen here are roughly 220,000 distinct CDR3 sequences, approximately 9.8% observed once, and the top ten hold about 5%. Sequenced here: PBMCs from the stem cell graft donor, sampled from the stem cell graft. The receptors come from a human donor who donated a stem cell graft to a child with SCID.

V and J are TRBV19 and TRBJ1-5; weak D call: TRBD1 (5 bases). The CDR3 has 14 amino acids. Germline V lookup: CDR1 LNHDA, CDR2 SQIVND (reference sequence). V was shortened by 3 bases and J by 10 bases, with 16 bases between the two germline ends. CDR3 residues: CASSISGSFGPQHF. CDR3 sequence (DNA): TGTGCCAGTAGTATTTCAGGGTCCTTTGGTCCCCAGCATTTT.

The sample holds many counts of this clonotype. The V and J genes are TRBV5-6 and TRBJ2-3; no definite D call. CDR1 SGHDT and CDR2 YYEEEE come from the germline V gene. V was clipped by 0 bases and J by 2 bases, with 13 bases between them. The CDR3 spans 16 residues. CDR3 loop: CASSLGVSPDTDTQYF. CDR3 DNA sequence: TGTGCCAGCAGCTTGGGGGTTAGCCCCGACACAGATACGCAGTATTTT.